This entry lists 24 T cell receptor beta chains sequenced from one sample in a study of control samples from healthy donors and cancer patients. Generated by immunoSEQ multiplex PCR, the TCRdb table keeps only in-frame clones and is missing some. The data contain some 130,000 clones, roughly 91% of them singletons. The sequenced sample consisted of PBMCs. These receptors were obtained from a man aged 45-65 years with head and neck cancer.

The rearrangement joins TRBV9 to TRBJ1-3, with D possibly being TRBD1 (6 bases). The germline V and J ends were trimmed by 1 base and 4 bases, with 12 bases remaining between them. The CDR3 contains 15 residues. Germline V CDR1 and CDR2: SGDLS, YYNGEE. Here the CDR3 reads CASSVRPTGGNTIYF. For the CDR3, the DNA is TGTGCCAGCAGCGTACGACCGACAGGAGGAAACACCATATATTTT. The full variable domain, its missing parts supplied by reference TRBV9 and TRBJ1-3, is DSGVTQTPKHLITATGQRVTLRCSPRSGDLSVYWYQQSLDQGLQFLIQYYNGEERAKGNILERFSAQQFPDLHSELNLSSLELGDSALYFCASSVRPTGGNTIYFGEGSWLTVV.

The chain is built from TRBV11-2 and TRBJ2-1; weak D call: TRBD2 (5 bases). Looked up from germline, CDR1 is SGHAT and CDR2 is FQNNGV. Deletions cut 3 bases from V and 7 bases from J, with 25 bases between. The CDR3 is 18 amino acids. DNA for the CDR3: TGTGCCAGCAGCTTGAGGCCCTCTCGAGAGGGTATTCCTAATGAGCAGTTCTTC. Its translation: CASSLRPSREGIPNEQFF.

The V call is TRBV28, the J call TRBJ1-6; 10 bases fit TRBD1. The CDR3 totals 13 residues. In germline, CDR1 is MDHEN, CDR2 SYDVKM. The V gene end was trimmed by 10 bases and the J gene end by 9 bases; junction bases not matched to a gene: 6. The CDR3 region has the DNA TGTGCCACTGGACAGGGGGTCGGTTCACCCCTCCACTTT. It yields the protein CATGQGVGSPLHF.

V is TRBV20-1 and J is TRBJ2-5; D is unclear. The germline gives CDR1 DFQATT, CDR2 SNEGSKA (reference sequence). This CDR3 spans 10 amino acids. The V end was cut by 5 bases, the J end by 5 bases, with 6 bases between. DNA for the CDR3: TGCAGTGCTGATTCGGAGACCCAGTACTTC. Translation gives CSADSETQYF.

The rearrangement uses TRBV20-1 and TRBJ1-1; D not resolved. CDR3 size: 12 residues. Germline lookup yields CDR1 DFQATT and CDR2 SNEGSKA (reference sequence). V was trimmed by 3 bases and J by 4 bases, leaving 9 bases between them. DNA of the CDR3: TGCAGTGCTAGTAGTGGAATCACTGAAGCTTTCTTT. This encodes CSASSGITEAFF.

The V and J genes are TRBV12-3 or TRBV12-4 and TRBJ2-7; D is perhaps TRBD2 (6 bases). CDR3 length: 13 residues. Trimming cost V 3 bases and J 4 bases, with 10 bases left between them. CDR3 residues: CASSFGRLYEQYF. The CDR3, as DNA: TGTGCCAGCAGTTTCGGGAGACTTTACGAGCAGTACTTC.

CDR3 nucleotide sequence: TGTGCCAGCAGTTCGTCTCCTTTGGTGGGCGGAAACACCATATATTTT. This gives the protein CASSSSPLVGGNTIYF. The chain couples TRBV6-2 or TRBV6-3 to TRBJ1-3; D remains unclear. The CDR3 is made up of 16 amino acids. V lost 4 bases and J lost 4, with 17 bases in between. Germline-derived CDR1 and CDR2 are MNHEY and SVGEGT.

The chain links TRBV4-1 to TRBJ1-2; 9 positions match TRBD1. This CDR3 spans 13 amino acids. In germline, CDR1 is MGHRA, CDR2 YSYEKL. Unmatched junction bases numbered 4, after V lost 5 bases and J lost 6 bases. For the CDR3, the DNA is TGCGCCAGCAGCTCACAGGGGGCTGATGGCTACACCTTC. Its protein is CASSSQGADGYTF.

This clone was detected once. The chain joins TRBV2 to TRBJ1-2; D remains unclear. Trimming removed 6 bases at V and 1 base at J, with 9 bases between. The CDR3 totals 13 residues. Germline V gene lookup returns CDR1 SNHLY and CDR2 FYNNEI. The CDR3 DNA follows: TGTGCCAGCAGGAGAGGCCATAACTATGGCTACACCTTC. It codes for CASRRGHNYGYTF.

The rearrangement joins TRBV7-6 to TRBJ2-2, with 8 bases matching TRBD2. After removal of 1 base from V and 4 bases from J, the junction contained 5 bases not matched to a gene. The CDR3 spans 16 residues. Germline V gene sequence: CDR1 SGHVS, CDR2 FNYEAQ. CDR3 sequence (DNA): TGTGCCAGCAGCTTAGGGACTAGCAGGACCACCGGGGAGCTGTTTTTT. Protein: CASSLGTSRTTGELFF.

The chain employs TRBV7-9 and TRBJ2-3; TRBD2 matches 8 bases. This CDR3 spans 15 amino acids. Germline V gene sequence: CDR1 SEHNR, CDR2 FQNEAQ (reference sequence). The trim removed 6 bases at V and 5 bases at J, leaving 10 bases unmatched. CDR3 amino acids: CASSPRRGVGDTQYF. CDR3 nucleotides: TGTGCCAGCAGTCCCCGGCGGGGGGTTGGAGATACGCAGTATTTT. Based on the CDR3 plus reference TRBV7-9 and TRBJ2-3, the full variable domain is DTGVSQNPRHKITKRGQNVTFRCDPISEHNRLYWYRQTLGQGPEFLTYFQNEAQLEKSRLLSDRFSAERPKGSFSTLEIQRTEQGDSAMYLCASSPRRGVGDTQYFGPGTRLTVL.

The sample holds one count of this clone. The DNA of the CDR3 is TGTGCCAGTAGTATCCTTCGGACTAGCGCCCGATACAATGAGCAGTTCTTC. It is translated as CASSILRTSARYNEQFF. The chain links TRBV19 to TRBJ2-1; TRBD2 aligns across 9 bases. Germline V lookup: CDR1 LNHDA, CDR2 SQIVND (reference sequence). Germline trimming cut 3 bases from V and 4 bases from J; bases unmatched to any gene: 10. The CDR3 totals 17 residues.

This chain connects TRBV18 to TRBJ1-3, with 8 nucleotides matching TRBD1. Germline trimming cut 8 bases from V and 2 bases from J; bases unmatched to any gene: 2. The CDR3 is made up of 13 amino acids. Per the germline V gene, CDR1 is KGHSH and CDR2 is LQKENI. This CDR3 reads CASATGAGNTIYF. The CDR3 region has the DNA TGTGCCAGCGCGACAGGGGCTGGAAACACCATATATTTT. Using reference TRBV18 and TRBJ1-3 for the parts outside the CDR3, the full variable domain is NAGVMQNPRHLVRRRGQEARLRCSPMKGHSHVYWYRQLPEEGLKFMVYLQKENIIDESGMPKERFSAEFPKEGPSILRIQQVVRGDSAAYFCASATGAGNTIYFGEGSWLTVV.

CDR3 sequence (DNA): TGTGCCAGCAGTTTAATTAGGAACACTGAAGCTTTCTTT. Protein: CASSLIRNTEAFF. The rearrangement joins TRBV28 to TRBJ1-1; unclear D gene. The CDR3 is made up of 13 amino acids. Germline CDR1 reads MDHEN; CDR2 reads SYDVKM. V lost 2 bases and J 1 base, leaving 5 bases between the germline ends. The full variable domain, its missing parts supplied by reference TRBV28 and TRBJ1-1, is DVKVTQSSRYLVKRTGEKVFLECVQDMDHENMFWYRQDPGLGLRLIYFSYDVKMKEKGDIPEGYSVSREKKERFSLILESASTNQTSMYLCASSLIRNTEAFFGQGTRLTVV.

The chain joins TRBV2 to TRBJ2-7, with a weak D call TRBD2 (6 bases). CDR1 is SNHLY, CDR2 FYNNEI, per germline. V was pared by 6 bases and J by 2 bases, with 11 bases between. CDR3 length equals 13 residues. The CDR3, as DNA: TGTGCCAGCAGAGGCGGGACTGCCTACGAGCAGTACTTC. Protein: CASRGGTAYEQYF.

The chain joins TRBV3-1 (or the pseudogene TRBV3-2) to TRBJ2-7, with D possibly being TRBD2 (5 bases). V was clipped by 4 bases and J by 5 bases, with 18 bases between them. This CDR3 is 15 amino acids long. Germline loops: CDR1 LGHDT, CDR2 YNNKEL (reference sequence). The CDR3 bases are TGTGCCAGCAGCCCGAAGAGGGAGCCAGTGAACGAGCAGTACTTC. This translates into CASSPKREPVNEQYF.

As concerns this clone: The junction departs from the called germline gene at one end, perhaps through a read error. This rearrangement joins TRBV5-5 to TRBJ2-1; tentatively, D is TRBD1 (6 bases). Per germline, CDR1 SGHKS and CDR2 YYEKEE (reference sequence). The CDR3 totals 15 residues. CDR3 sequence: CASSLGQVSFNEQFF. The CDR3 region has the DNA TGTGCCAGCAGCTTGGGACAGGTTTCCTTCAATGAGCAGTTCTTC.

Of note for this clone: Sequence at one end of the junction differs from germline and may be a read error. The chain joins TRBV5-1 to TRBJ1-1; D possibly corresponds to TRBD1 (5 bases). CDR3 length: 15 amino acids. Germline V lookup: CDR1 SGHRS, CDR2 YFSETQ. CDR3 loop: CATSLDGQRNTEAFF. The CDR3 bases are TGCGCCACCAGCTTGGATGGACAACGAAACACTGAAGCTTTCTTT.

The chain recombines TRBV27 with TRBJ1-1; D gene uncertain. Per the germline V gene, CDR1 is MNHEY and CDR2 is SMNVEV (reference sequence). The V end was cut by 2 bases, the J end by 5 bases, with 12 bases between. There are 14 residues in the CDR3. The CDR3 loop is CASSLEAWGTEAFF. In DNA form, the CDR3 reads TGTGCCAGCAGTTTAGAAGCTTGGGGTACTGAAGCTTTCTTT.

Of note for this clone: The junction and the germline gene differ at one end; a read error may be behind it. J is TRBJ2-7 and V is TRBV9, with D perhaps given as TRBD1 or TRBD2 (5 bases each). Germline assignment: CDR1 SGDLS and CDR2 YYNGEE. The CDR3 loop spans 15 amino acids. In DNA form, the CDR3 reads TGTGCCAGCAGCGTAGATGTGGGGGTTTCCTTCGAGCAGTACTTC. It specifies CASSVDVGVSFEQYF.

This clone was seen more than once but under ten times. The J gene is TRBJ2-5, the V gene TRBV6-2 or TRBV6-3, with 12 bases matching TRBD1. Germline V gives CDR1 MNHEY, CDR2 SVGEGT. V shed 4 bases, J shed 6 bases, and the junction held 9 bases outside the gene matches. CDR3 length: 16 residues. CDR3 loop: CASSLVGDRGRKTQYF. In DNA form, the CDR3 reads TGTGCCAGCAGTTTAGTTGGGGACAGGGGGCGCAAGACCCAGTACTTC.

CDR3 amino acids: CASSQDQAGWSGYTF. The DNA of the CDR3 is TGTGCCAGCAGCCAAGATCAGGCAGGGTGGAGTGGCTACACCTTC. The chain is built from TRBV14 and TRBJ1-2; D is perhaps TRBD1 (5 bases). V was shortened by 0 bases and J by 7 bases, with 15 bases between the two germline ends. This CDR3 region has 15 residues. Germline assignment: CDR1 SGHDN and CDR2 FVKESK.

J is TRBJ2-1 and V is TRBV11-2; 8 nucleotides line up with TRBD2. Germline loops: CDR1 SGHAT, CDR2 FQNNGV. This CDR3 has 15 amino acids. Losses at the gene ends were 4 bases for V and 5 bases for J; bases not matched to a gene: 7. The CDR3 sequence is CASSSSSGDHNEQFF. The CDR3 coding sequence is TGTGCCAGCAGCTCTAGTAGCGGGGATCACAATGAGCAGTTCTTC.

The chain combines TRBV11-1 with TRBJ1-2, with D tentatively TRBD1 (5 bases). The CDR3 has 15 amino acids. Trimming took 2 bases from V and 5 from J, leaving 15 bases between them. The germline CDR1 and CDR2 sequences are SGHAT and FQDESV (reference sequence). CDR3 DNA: TGTGCCAGCAGCTTACGGCGAGGGGACCCATATGGCTACACCTTC. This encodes CASSLRRGDPYGYTF. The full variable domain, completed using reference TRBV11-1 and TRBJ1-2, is EAEVAQSPRYKITEKSQAVAFWCDPISGHATLYWYRQILGQGPELLVQFQDESVVDDSQLPKDRFSAERLKGVDSTLKIQPAELGDSAMYLCASSLRRGDPYGYTFGSGTRLTVV.